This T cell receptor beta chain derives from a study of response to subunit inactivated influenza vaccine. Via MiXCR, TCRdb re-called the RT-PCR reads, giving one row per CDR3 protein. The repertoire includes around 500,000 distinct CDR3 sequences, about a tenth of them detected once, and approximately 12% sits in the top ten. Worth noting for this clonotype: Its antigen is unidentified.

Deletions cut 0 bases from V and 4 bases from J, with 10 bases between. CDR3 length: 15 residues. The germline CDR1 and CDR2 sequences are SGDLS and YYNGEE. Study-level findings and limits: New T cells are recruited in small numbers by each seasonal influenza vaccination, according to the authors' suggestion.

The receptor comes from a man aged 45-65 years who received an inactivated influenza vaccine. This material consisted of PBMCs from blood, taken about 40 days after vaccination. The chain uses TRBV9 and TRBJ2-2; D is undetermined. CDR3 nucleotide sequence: TGTGCCAGCAGCGTAGAATGGGGTAGCACCGGGGAGCTGTTTTTT. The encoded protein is CASSVEWGSTGELFF.